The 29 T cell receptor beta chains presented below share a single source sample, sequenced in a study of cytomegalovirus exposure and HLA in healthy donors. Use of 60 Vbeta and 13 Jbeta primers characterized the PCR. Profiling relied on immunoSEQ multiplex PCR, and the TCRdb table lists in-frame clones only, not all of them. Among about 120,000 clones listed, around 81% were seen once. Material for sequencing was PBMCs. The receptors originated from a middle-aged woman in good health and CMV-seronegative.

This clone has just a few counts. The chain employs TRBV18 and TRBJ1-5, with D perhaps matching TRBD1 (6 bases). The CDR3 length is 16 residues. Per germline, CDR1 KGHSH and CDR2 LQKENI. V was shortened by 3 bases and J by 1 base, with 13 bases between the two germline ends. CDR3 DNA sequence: TGTGCCAGCTCACCGTTTGCAGGGGTAAGCAATCAGCCCCAGCATTTT. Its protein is CASSPFAGVSNQPQHF. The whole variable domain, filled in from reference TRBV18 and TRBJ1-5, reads NAGVMQNPRHLVRRRGQEARLRCSPMKGHSHVYWYRQLPEEGLKFMVYLQKENIIDESGMPKERFSAEFPKEGPSILRIQQVVRGDSAAYFCASSPFAGVSNQPQHFGDGTRLSIL.

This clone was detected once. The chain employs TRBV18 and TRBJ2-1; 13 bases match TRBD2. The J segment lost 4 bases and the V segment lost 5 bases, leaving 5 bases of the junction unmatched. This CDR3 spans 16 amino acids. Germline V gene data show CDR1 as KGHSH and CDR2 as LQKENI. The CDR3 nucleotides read TGTGCCAGCTCAATCCCGGGACTAGCGGGATACAATGAGCAGTTCTTC. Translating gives CASSIPGLAGYNEQFF.

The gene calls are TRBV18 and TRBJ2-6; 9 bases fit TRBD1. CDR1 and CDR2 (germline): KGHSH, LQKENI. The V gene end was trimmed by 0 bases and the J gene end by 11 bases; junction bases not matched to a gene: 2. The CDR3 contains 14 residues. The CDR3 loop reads CASSPPGTGYVLTF. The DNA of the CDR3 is TGTGCCAGCTCACCACCCGGGACAGGGTACGTCCTGACTTTC.

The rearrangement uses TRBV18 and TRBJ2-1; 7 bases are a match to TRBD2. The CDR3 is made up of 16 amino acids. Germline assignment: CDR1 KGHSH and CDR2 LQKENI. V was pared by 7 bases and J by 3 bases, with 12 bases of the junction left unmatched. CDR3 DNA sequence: TGTGCCAGCTTCCAAGGCACGGGGGGAATCTACAATGAGCAGTTCTTC. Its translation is CASFQGTGGIYNEQFF.

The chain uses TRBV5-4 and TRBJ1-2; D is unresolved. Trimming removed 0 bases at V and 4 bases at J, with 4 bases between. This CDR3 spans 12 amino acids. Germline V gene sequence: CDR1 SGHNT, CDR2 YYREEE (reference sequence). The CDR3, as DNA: TGTGCCAGCAGCTTGGCAGGCTATGGCTACACCTTC. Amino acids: CASSLAGYGYTF.

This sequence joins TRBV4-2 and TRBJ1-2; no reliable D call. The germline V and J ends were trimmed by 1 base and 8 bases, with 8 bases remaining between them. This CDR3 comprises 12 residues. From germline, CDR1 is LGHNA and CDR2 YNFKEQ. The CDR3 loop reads CASSQGSSGYTF. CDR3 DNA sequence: TGTGCCAGCAGCCAAGGCAGTAGCGGCTACACCTTC.

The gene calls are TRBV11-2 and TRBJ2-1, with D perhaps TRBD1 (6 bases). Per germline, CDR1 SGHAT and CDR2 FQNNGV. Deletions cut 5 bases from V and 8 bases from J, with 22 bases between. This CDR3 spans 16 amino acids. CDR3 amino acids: CASSLPDETGRYEQFF. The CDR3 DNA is TGTGCCAGCAGCCTCCCCGACGAGACAGGTCGGTATGAGCAGTTCTTC.

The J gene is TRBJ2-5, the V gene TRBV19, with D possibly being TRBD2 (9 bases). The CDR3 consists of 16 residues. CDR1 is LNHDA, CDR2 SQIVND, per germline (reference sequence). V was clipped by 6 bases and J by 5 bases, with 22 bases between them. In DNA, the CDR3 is TGTGCCAGTAGGTCAGGGGGCGGGGGGGCAGTTGAGACCCAGTACTTC. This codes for CASRSGGGGAVETQYF. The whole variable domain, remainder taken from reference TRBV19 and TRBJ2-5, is DGGITQSPKYLFRKEGQNVTLSCEQNLNHDAMYWYRQDPGQGLRLIYYSQIVNDFQKGDIAEGYSVSREKKESFPLTVTSAQKNPTAFYLCASRSGGGGAVETQYFGPGTRLLVL.

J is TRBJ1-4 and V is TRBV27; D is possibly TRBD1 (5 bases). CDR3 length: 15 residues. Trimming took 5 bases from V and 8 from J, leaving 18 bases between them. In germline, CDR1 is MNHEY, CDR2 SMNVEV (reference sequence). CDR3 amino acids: CASSPGRTTSEKLFF. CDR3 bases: TGTGCCAGCAGTCCGGGACGGACGACTAGCGAAAAACTGTTTTTT.

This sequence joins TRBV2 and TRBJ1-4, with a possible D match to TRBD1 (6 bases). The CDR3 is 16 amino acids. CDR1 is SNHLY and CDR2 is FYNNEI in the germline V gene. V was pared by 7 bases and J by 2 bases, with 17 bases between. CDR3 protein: CASKAGRQGTNEKLFF. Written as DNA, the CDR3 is TGTGCCAGCAAGGCAGGCCGCCAGGGGACTAATGAAAAACTGTTTTTT.

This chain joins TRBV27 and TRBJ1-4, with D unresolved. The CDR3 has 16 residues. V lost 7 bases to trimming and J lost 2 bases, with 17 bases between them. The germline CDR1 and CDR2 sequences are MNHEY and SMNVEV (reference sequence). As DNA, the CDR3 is TGTGCCAGCATGAAAGGAGGGTGGTTGACTAATGAAAAACTGTTTTTT. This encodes CASMKGGWLTNEKLFF.

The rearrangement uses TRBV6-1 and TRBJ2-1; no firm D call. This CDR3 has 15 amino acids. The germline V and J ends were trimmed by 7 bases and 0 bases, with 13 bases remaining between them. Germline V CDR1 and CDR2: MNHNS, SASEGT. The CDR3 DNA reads TGTGCCAGCACCTCAACCGTCAGCTCCTACAATGAGCAGTTCTTC. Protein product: CASTSTVSSYNEQFF.

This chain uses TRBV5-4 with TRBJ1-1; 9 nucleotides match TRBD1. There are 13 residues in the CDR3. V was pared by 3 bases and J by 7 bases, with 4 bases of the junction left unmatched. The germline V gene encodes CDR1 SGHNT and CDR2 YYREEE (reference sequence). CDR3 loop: CASSSTGGSEAFF. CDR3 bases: TGTGCCAGCAGCTCCACAGGGGGCAGTGAAGCTTTCTTT. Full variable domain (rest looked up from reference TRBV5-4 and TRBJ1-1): ETGVTQSPTHLIKTRGQQVTLRCSSQSGHNTVSWYQQALGQGPQFIFQYYREEENGRGNFPPRFSGLQFPNYSSELNVNALELDDSALYLCASSSTGGSEAFFGQGTRLTVV.

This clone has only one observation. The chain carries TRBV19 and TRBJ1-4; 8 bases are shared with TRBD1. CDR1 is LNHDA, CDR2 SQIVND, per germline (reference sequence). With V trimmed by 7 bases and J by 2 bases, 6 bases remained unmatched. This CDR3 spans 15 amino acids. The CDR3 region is CASKDRDWTNEKLFF. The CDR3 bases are TGTGCCAGTAAGGACAGGGATTGGACTAATGAAAAACTGTTTTTT.

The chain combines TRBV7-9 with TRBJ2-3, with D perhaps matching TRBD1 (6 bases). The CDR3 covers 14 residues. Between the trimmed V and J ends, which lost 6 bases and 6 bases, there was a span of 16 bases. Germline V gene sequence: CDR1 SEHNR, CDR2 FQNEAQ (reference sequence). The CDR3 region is CASRTTGPNDTQYF. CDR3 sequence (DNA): TGTGCCAGCAGGACGACAGGACCCAACGATACGCAGTATTTT.

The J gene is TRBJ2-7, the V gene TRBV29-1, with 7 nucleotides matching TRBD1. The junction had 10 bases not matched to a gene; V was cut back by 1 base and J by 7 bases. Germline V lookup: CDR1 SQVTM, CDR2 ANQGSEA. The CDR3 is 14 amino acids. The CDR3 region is CSVEVVDRVGEQYF. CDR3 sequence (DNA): TGCAGCGTTGAAGTAGTAGACAGGGTGGGTGAGCAGTACTTC.

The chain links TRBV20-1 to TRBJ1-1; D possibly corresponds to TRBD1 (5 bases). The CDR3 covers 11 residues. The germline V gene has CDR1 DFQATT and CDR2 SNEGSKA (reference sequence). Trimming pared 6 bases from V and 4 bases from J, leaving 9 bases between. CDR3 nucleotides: TGCAGTGCAGGGGAATCCACTGAAGCTTTCTTT. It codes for CSAGESTEAFF.

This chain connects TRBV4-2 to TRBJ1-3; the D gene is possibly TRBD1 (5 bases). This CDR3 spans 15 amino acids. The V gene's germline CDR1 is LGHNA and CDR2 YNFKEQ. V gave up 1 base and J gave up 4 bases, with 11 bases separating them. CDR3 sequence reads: CASSQVAGVGNTIYF. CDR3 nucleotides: TGTGCCAGCAGCCAAGTCGCGGGGGTAGGAAACACCATATATTTT.

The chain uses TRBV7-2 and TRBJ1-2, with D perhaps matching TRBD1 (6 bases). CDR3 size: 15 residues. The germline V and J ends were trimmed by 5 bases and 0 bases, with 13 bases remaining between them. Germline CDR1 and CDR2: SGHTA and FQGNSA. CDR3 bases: TGTGCCAGCAGCACTCAGGGACAAACTAACTATGGCTACACCTTC. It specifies CASSTQGQTNYGYTF.

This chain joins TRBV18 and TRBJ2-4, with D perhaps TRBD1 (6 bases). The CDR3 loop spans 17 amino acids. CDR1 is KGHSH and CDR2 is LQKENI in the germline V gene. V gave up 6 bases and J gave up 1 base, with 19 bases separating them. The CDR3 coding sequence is TGTGCCAGCTCGTTTACTACAGGGTCCAACGCCAAAAACATTCAGTACTTC. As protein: CASSFTTGSNAKNIQYF.

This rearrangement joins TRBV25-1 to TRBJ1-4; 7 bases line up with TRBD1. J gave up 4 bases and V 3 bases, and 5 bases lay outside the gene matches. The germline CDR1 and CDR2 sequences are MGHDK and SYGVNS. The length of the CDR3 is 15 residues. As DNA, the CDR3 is TGTGCCAGCAGTGACTCAGGGGGACTTAATGAAAAACTGTTTTTT. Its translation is CASSDSGGLNEKLFF.

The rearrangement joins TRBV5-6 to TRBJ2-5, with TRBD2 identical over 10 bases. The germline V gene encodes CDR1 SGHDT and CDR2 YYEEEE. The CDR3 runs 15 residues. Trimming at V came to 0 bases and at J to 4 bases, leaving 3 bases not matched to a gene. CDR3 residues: CASSLASGSGETQYF. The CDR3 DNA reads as TGTGCCAGCAGCTTGGCTAGCGGGAGCGGAGAGACCCAGTACTTC.

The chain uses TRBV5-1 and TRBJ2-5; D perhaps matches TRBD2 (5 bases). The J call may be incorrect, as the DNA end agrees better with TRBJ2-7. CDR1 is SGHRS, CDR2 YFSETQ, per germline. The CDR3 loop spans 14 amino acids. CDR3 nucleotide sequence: TGCGCCAGCAGCTTGGGGACTCTTACCTACGAGCAGTACTTC. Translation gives CASSLGTLTYEQYF.

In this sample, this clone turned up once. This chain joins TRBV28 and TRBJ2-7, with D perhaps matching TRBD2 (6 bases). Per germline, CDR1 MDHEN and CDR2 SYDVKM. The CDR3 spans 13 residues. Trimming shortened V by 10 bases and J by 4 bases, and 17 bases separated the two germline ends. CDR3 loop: CATSGLDRYEQYF. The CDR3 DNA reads TGTGCCACTTCGGGACTGGATCGATACGAGCAGTACTTC.

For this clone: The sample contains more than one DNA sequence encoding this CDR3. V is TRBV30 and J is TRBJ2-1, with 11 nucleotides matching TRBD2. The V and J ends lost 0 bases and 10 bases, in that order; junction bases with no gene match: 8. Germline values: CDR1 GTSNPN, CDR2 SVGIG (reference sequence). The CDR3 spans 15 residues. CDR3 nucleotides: TGTGCCTGGAGTGTAGGTAGCGGGGGGGCCAACGAGCAGTTCTTC. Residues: CAWSVGSGGANEQFF.

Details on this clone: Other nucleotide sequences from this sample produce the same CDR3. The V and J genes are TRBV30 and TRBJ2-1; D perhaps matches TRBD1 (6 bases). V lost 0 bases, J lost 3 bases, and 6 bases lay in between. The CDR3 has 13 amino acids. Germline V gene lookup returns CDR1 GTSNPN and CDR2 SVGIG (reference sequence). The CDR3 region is CAWSVGGYNEQFF. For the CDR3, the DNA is TGTGCCTGGAGTGTAGGGGGCTACAATGAGCAGTTCTTC.

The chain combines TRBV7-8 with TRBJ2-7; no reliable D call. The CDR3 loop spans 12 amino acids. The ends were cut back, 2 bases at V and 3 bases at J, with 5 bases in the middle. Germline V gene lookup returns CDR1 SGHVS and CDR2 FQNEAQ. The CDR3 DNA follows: TGTGCCAGCAGCTTATCGGGCTACGAGCAGTACTTC. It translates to CASSLSGYEQYF.

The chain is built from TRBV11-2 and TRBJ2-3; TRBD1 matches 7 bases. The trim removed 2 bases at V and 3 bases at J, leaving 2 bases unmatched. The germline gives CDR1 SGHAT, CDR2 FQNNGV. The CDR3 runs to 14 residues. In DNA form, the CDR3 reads TGTGCCAGCAGCTTAACAGGGGAAACAGATACGCAGTATTTT. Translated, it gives CASSLTGETDTQYF.

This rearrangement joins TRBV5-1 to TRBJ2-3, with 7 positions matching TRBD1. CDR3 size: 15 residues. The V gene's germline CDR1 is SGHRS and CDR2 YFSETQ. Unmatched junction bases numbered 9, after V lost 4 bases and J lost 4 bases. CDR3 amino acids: CASSPDRAESDTQYF. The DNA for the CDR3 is TGCGCCAGCAGCCCTGACAGGGCTGAATCAGATACGCAGTATTTT. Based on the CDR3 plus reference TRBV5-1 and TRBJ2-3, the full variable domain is KAGVTQTPRYLIKTRGQQVTLSCSPISGHRSVSWYQQTPGQGLQFLFEYFSETQRNKGNFPGRFSGRQFSNSRSEMNVSTLELGDSALYLCASSPDRAESDTQYFGPGTRLTVL.